What follows describes a single T cell receptor beta chain. This sample is part of a study of OX40 agonist ivuxolimab in advanced cancers. V lost 0 bases and J lost 7, with 15 bases in between. CDR3 length: 15 amino acids. The germline V gene has CDR1 LGHNA and CDR2 YSLEER. TCRdb keeps only in-frame clones here, not all; method: immunoSEQ multiplex PCR. This table has 6,500 to 8,500 clones, roughly 66% appearing once. The TCR originated in an adult with an advanced solid tumor such as melanoma, head and neck, liver or kidney cancer. This specimen consisted of CD4+ or CD8+ T cells sorted from blood, obtained in a trial of the OX40 agonist ivuxolimab. The V call is TRBV4-3, the J call TRBJ1-2; D is possibly TRBD1 (6 bases). CDR3 in DNA: TGCGCCAGCAGCCAAGATGCGGGACACCAAATTGGCTACACCTTC. This gives the protein CASSQDAGHQIGYTF.